This T cell receptor (beta chain) was profiled in a study of blood T cell repertoires in COVID-19. Germline V gene data show CDR1 as MDHEN and CDR2 as SYDVKM. This CDR3 is built from 12 residues. With 5 bases removed from V and 3 bases from J, the gap between germline ends came to 7 bases. The assay was immunoSEQ multiplex PCR, and TCRdb's table has in-frame clones only and misses some. The sample records about 48,000 clones, about nine tenths being singletons. V usage is TRBV28 and J usage is TRBJ1-2; D remains ambiguous. The clonotype originates from a woman of 80 years or more with COVID-19, enrolled during active disease. Sequenced: peripheral blood. The CDR3 region has the DNA TGTGCCAGCAGTCTCCGTCACTATGGCTACACCTTC. Translation gives CASSLRHYGYTF.